The T cell receptor (beta chain) under discussion was sequenced for a study of patients and donors after allogeneic stem cell transplantation. TCRdb reanalysed the RT-PCR reads using MiXCR and keeps one entry per CDR3 protein. The table shows about 200,000 distinct CDR3 sequences, with less than 50% occurring only once. The CDR3 consists of 12 residues. Germline CDR1 and CDR2: PRHDT and FYEKMQ (reference sequence). Trimming left V 5 bases short and J 7 bases short, with 12 bases between. Sequencing was done on a sample of blood, either unsorted or a sorted T cell fraction (not recorded which). This chain joins TRBV13 and TRBJ2-7; D is unclear. The clonotype originates from a human donor who was either an allogeneic HSCT recipient or a stem cell or donor lymphocyte infusion donor (not recorded which). It is not recorded whose cells these are; they may come from a transplant donor. CDR3 protein: CASSPTIGEQYF. Written as DNA, the CDR3 is TGTGCCAGCAGCCCAACAATAGGGGAGCAGTACTTC.